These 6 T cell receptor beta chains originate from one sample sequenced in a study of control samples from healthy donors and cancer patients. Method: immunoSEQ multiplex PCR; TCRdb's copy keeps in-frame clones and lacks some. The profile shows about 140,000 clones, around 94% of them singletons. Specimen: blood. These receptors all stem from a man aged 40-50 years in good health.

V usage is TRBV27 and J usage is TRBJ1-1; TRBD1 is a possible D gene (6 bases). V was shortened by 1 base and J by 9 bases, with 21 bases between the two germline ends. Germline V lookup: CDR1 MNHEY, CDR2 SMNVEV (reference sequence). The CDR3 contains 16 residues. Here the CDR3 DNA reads TGTGCCAGCAGTTTATACTCCCAAACAGGGTCCAAGCAAGCTTTCTTT. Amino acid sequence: CASSLYSQTGSKQAFF.

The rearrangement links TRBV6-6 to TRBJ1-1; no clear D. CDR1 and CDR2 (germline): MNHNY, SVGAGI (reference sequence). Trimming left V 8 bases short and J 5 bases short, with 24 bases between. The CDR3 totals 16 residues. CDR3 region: CASRPLPWWRETEAFF. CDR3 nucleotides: TGTGCCAGCCGTCCCCTCCCCTGGTGGAGGGAGACTGAAGCTTTCTTT.

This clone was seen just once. DNA of the CDR3: TGTGCCAGCAGCCGGGACCCCTACACTGAAGCTTTCTTT. Translating gives CASSRDPYTEAFF. The V and J genes are TRBV9 and TRBJ1-1; D is perhaps TRBD1 (5 bases). The germline V gene encodes CDR1 SGDLS and CDR2 YYNGEE. The CDR3 covers 13 residues. The V gene lost 4 bases and the J gene lost 3 bases, with 10 bases spanning the gap.

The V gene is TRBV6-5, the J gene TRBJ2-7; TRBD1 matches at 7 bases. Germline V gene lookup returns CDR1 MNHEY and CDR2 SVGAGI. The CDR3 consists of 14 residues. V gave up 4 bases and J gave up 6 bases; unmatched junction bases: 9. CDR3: CASSSTGLVGEQYF. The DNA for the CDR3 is TGTGCCAGCAGTTCGACAGGGTTGGTTGGCGAGCAGTACTTC.

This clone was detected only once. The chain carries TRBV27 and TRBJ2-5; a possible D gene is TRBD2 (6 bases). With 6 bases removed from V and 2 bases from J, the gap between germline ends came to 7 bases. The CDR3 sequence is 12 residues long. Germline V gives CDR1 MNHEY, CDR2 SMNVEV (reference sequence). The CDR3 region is CASRREQETQYF. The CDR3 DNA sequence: TGTGCCAGCAGGCGGGAACAAGAGACCCAGTACTTC.

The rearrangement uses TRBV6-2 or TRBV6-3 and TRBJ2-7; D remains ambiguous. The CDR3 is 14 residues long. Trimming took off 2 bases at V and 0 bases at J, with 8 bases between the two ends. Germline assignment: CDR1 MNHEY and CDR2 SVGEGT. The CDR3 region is CASSYKQISYEQYF. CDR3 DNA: TGTGCCAGCAGTTACAAACAGATCTCCTACGAGCAGTACTTC.